The rows below give T cell receptor beta chains drawn from one sample of a study of blood T cell repertoires in COVID-19. Sequenced by immunoSEQ multiplex PCR; TCRdb stores in-frame clones only, minus some. Of 200,000 to 250,000 clones in the sample, 65% to 90% were seen once. Material for sequencing was peripheral blood. These receptors all come from a man aged 50-59 years with COVID-19, enrolled during active disease. CDR3s include the opening cysteine and the closing phenylalanine or tryptophan. A D gene is named only where the DNA matches it firmly. Clone size is stated in some rows and not others, as once, few, many or a class when expanded.

NA	TRBD1	TRBV30	TRBJ1-3	TGTGCCTGGGTTGTCCGGGACGGGACAGACTCTGGAAACACCATATATTTT	CAWVVRDGTDSGNTIYF
NA	TRBD2	TRBV7-3	TRBJ2-1	TGTGCCAGCAGCTCCGGTCTAGCGGGAGCCCTCGGTGAGCAGTTCTTC	CASSSGLAGALGEQFF
NA	NA	TRBV5-1	TRBJ1-1	TGCGCCAGCTCCTTGGATGGCAGGGGATGGACTGAAGCTTTCTTT	CASSLDGRGWTEAFF
NA	TRBD1	TRBV7-2	TRBJ1-3	TGTGCCAGCAGCCTGACAGGGAACTCTGGAAACACCATATATTTT	CASSLTGNSGNTIYF
NA	TRBD1	TRBV19	TRBJ2-7	TGTGCCAGTAACGCCCGGGACAGGGGTCAGGGACTGTACTTC	CASNARDRGQGLYF
NA	TRBD1	TRBV7-9	TRBJ2-7	TGTGCCAGCAGCTCCGGGACAGGGCCTTCCTACGAGCAGTACTTC	CASSSGTGPSYEQYF
few	TRBD1	TRBV6-2/TRBV6-3	TRBJ2-5	TGTGCCAGCAGTTACTCGACGACAGGGCCATATCGAGGGCAAGAGACCCAGTACTTC	CASSYSTTGPYRGQETQYF
NA	NA	TRBV7-2	TRBJ1-5	TGTGCCAGCAGCCCCGGGGGGGGCAATCAGCCCCAGCATTTT	CASSPGGGNQPQHF
NA	NA	TRBV7-8	TRBJ1-3	TGTGCCAGCAGCTTAGAGTCCGGGACTGGAAACACCATATATTTT	CASSLESGTGNTIYF
NA	NA	TRBV19	TRBJ1-1	TGTGCCAGTAGTATCCCGGGGGTCGTAGACACTGAAGCTTTCTTT	CASSIPGVVDTEAFF
NA	TRBD1	TRBV4-2	TRBJ2-7	TGTGCCAGCAGCCCCCGGGGGGACAGGGTATACGAGCAGTACTTC	CASSPRGDRVYEQYF
NA	TRBD2	TRBV15	TRBJ2-1	TGTGCCACAAGGGGCGGGGGAAGCTCCTACAATGAGCAGTTCTTC	CATRGGGSSYNEQFF
NA	NA	TRBV5-6	TRBJ2-1	TGTGCCAGCAGCTTGCCGGGACAATCCTACAATGAGCAGTTCTTC	CASSLPGQSYNEQFF
NA	TRBD2	TRBV5-1	TRBJ2-1	TGCGCCAGCAGCTTGGCCGGGACTAGCGGATACAATGAGCAGTTCTTC	CASSLAGTSGYNEQFF
few	TRBD1	TRBV7-9	TRBJ1-6	TGTGCCAGCAGGAGGTATGGGACAGGGGCCGATTCACCCCTCCACTTT	CASRRYGTGADSPLHF
few	TRBD2	TRBV7-8	TRBJ2-7	TGTGCCAGCAGCTTCGGACTAGCGGGATCATACGAGCAGTACTTC	CASSFGLAGSYEQYF
NA	NA	TRBV6-5	TRBJ2-7	TGTGCCAGCAGTTACTCGATATTGGGGCGGGAGCAGTACTTC	CASSYSILGREQYF
NA	TRBD2	TRBV7-2	TRBJ2-5	TGTGCCAGCAGCTTAAGCGGGGGCCAAGAGACCCAGTACTTC	CASSLSGGQETQYF
NA	NA	TRBV7-2	TRBJ1-6	TGTGCCAGCAGCTTAGGGGGCGGATATTCACCCCTCCACTTT	CASSLGGGYSPLHF
NA	TRBD1	TRBV5-4	TRBJ1-2	TGTGCCAGCAGCACAGCCCGACAGGGTTCGAACTATGGCTACACCTTC	CASSTARQGSNYGYTF
NA	TRBD1	TRBV7-9	TRBJ2-7	TGTGCCAGCAGCCCCGACAGGGGCCTAGGGGGCTACGAGCAGTACTTC	CASSPDRGLGGYEQYF
NA	TRBD2	TRBV20-1	TRBJ2-7	TGCAGTGCTAGTCGGGGACTAGCGGGGGGACAACCCTACGAGCAGTACTTC	CSASRGLAGGQPYEQYF
NA	NA	TRBV29-1	TRBJ2-3	TGCAGCGTGTCAAAGGGGGGGATCACAGATACGCAGTATTTT	CSVSKGGITDTQYF
NA	NA	TRBV2	TRBJ1-5	TGTGCCAGCAGTGAAGCGCTTCGGGGTTTCAATCAGCCCCAGCATTTT	CASSEALRGFNQPQHF
NA	TRBD1	TRBV2	TRBJ1-5	TGTGCCAGCAGTGAGGACAGGGGAGTGCCCCAGCATTTT	CASSEDRGVPQHF
NA	TRBD1	TRBV12-5	TRBJ1-2	TGTGCTAGTGGACCGGGACAGGGCCCCTATGGCTACACCTTC	CASGPGQGPYGYTF
NA	NA	TRBV6-6	TRBJ1-2	TGTGCCACCAAGCGGGAGGCTGGCTACACCTTC	CATKREAGYTF
NA	NA	TRBV5-1	TRBJ2-5	TGCGCCAGCAGCTTGGGACAGGACGGGACCCAGTACTTC	CASSLGQDGTQYF
NA	NA	TRBV7-9	TRBJ1-6	TGTGCCAGCAGCTTAGTGGCAGACAGCTCCTATAATTCACCCCTCCACTTT	CASSLVADSSYNSPLHF
medium-sized	NA	TRBV25-1	TRBJ1-5	TGTGCCAGCAGTGAACCGGGGGGAAGCAATCAGCCCCAGCATTTT	CASSEPGGSNQPQHF
once	NA	TRBV12-3/TRBV12-4	TRBJ2-7	TGTGCCAGCAGTTCGGGATCCAACTACGAGCAGTACTTC	CASSSGSNYEQYF
NA	NA	TRBV30	TRBJ1-2	TGTGCCTGGAGTGTGCAGGCTAACTATGGCTACACCTTC	CAWSVQANYGYTF
once	NA	TRBV6-5	TRBJ1-4	TGTGCCAGCAGTTACTCGGATCGGGGTAATAATGAAAAACTGTTTTTT	CASSYSDRGNNEKLFF
NA	NA	TRBV9	TRBJ2-5	TGTGCCAGCAGCGTAGTCGCTACCGGGGGAGAGACCCAGTACTTC	CASSVVATGGETQYF
NA	NA	TRBV9	TRBJ1-1	TGTGCCAGCAGCCCAGCGGGGCAGGGTGGCATGAACACTGAAGCTTTCTTT	CASSPAGQGGMNTEAFF
NA	TRBD1	TRBV5-5	TRBJ2-2	TGTGCCAGCAGCTTCGAGACAGGGGGTAACACCGGGGAGCTGTTTTTT	CASSFETGGNTGELFF
NA	TRBD2	TRBV29-1	TRBJ2-1	TGCAGCGTTGTGAGACGGGCTAGCGGGGGGGCAGAGCAGTTCTTC	CSVVRRASGGAEQFF
NA	TRBD2	TRBV14	TRBJ2-2	TGTGCCAGCAGCCAAGGACTAGCGGGAGCCGGGGAGCTGTTTTTT	CASSQGLAGAGELFF
NA	TRBD1	TRBV7-9	TRBJ1-1	TGTGCCAGCAGCTTCGGACAGGGGAGAGACACTGAAGCTTTCTTT	CASSFGQGRDTEAFF
NA	NA	TRBV5-1	TRBJ1-4	TGCGCCAGCAGCGACGGGACTAGTAATGAAAAACTGTTTTTT	CASSDGTSNEKLFF
NA	TRBD1	TRBV27	TRBJ1-2	TGTGCCAGCAGTTCGGACAGGGGTATTGGCTACACCTTC	CASSSDRGIGYTF
few	TRBD1	TRBV7-9	TRBJ1-2	TGTGCCAGCAGCCTAGATACCGGGACAGGGGGCTTCTATGGCTACACCTTC	CASSLDTGTGGFYGYTF
NA	NA	TRBV5-4	TRBJ2-5	TGTGCCAGCAGCCATCCGGGACAACCATGGGAGACCCAGTACTTC	CASSHPGQPWETQYF
few	TRBD2	TRBV6-2/TRBV6-3	TRBJ2-3	TGTGCCAGCAGTTTAGCAGCGGGGGGGCGTACGCAGTATTTT	CASSLAAGGRTQYF
NA	NA	TRBV18	TRBJ2-3	TGTGCCAGCTCATCGACAGGGAGGCCGCAGTATTTT	CASSSTGRPQYF
NA	TRBD1	TRBV7-2	TRBJ1-5	TGTGCCAGCAGCCTTCAGGGACAGGGTCCCTTTCAGCCCCAGCATTTT	CASSLQGQGPFQPQHF
few	TRBD1	TRBV28	TRBJ1-5	TGTGCCAGCAGGTCCCAGGGGGATCAGCCCCAGCATTTT	CASRSQGDQPQHF
few	NA	TRBV5-4	TRBJ1-2	TGTGCCAGCAGCGTTGACAGCAATTATGGCTACACCTTC	CASSVDSNYGYTF
once	NA	TRBV14	TRBJ1-2	TGTGCCAGCAGCCACGCGGGCCAGGGGAACTATGGCTACACCTTC	CASSHAGQGNYGYTF